A selection of T cell receptor beta chains follows, all from one sample in a study of T cells in Graves' hyperthyroidism and ophthalmopathy. From the multiplex PCR reads, TCRdb called clonotypes with MiXCR, one entry per CDR3 protein. The sample records hundreds of thousands of distinct CDR3 sequences, around 20% being singletons. Material: blood. All receptors derive from a man in his forties with Graves' ophthalmopathy. The CDR3 runs from the conserved cysteine through the conserved F or W. The D gene is left open where the match is weak. The size field is filled for only some rows; it gives once, few, many or a size class.

v_call	j_call	clone_size	d_call	cdr3_nt	cdr3_aa
TRBV6-2/TRBV6-3	TRBJ1-5	-	-	TGTGCCAGCAGACGACAGACCTATCAGCCCCAGCATTTT	CASRRQTYQPQHF
TRBV28	TRBJ2-4	-	-	TGTGCCAGCAGTTTCGGGCATCTAGCCAAAAACATTCAGTACTTC	CASSFGHLAKNIQYF
TRBV29-1	TRBJ2-5	few	-	TGCAGCGTTAAAGGGACGGAAGAGACCCAGTACTTC	CSVKGTEETQYF
TRBV9	TRBJ2-3	-	TRBD2	TGTGCCAGCAGTCAGGGCGGGGGGGATACGCAGTATTTT	CASSQGGGDTQYF
TRBV6-1	TRBJ1-1	-	-	TGTGCCAGCAGTTCAATCCGGGGGACCGGTGAAGCTTTCTTT	CASSSIRGTGEAFF
TRBV12-3/TRBV12-4	TRBJ1-1	many	-	TGTGCCAGCTGTCTGGGGAGAGGACGCACTGAAGCTTTCTTT	CASCLGRGRTEAFF
TRBV19	TRBJ2-7	once	-	TGTGCCAGTAGTCGAGGGGACCGGGACCTAAACTACGAGCAGTACTTC	CASSRGDRDLNYEQYF
TRBV28	TRBJ1-5	many	-	TGTGCCAGCACCGCCCCATATAGCAATCAGCCCCAGCATTTT	CASTAPYSNQPQHF
TRBV5-1	TRBJ2-3	-	TRBD2	TGCGCCAGCAGCCCGGGCACTAGCGGGGATAATCCCACAGATACGCAGTATTTT	CASSPGTSGDNPTDTQYF
TRBV27	TRBJ2-7	few	-	TGTGCCAGCAGTTTAAAGATGGGCGGAGCCCCCTACGAGCAGTACTTC	CASSLKMGGAPYEQYF
TRBV7-9	TRBJ1-4	-	TRBD1	TGTGCCAGCAGCTACGGGACAGCCGGGGAAAAACTGTTTTTT	CASSYGTAGEKLFF
TRBV27	TRBJ2-7	many	TRBD2	TGTGCCAGCAGTTTCGTTCCTCCCCCTGTTGCTAGCGGCTACGAGCAGTACTTC	CASSFVPPPVASGYEQYF
TRBV28	TRBJ2-1	-	-	TGTGCCAGCAGTTCCAGGGTACTACCAAGACGCAATGAGCAGTTCTTC	CASSSRVLPRRNEQFF
TRBV9	TRBJ2-1	few	TRBD2	TGTGCCAGCAGCGTAGGGTCTAGCGGGGGGCACAATGAGCAGTTCTTC	CASSVGSSGGHNEQFF
TRBV4-2	TRBJ2-3	many	-	TGTGCCAGCAGCCAAGGACGAGGGGTGAGCACAGATACGCAGTATTTT	CASSQGRGVSTDTQYF
TRBV19	TRBJ2-7	-	TRBD2	TGTGCCAGTAGTTCCTTGGCGGGAGGGCCCGGCGAGCAGTACTTC	CASSSLAGGPGEQYF
TRBV20-1	TRBJ2-1	-	TRBD2	TGCAGTGCTAGAGACCAACCGAACCGACTAGCGGTAGAGCATGAGCAGTTCTTC	CSARDQPNRLAVEHEQFF
TRBV7-6	TRBJ2-3	many	-	TGTGCCAGCAGCTACCTCCAGGGTCGCACAGATACGCAGTATTTT	CASSYLQGRTDTQYF
TRBV12-3/TRBV12-4	TRBJ2-1	few	TRBD2	TGTGCCAGCAGTTCCAAGAACAGACTAGCGGGGGTTAATGAGCAGTTCTTC	CASSSKNRLAGVNEQFF
TRBV20-1	TRBJ2-5	many	TRBD2	TGCAGTGCTAGAGACCAGCGGGGGGCCAACCAAGAGACCCAGTACTTC	CSARDQRGANQETQYF
TRBV10-3	TRBJ2-5	many	-	TGTGCCATCAGCGGGGGTCCGGGTAAGGAAGAGACCCAGTACTTC	CAISGGPGKEETQYF
TRBV2	TRBJ2-7	many	TRBD1	TGTGCCAGCAGTGTTCGACAGGGAGCCTACGAGCAGTACTTC	CASSVRQGAYEQYF
TRBV2	TRBJ1-1	many	-	TGTGCCAGCAGCGGAAAGGACCAGATCAACACTGAAGCTTTCTTT	CASSGKDQINTEAFF
TRBV2	TRBJ1-4	few	TRBD1	TGTGCCAGCGGGACAGGGGGTAATGAAAAACTGTTTTTT	CASGTGGNEKLFF
TRBV7-8	TRBJ2-7	many	TRBD2	TGTGCCAGCAGCTTACTTTCCGGGAGGCCCGCTATCGAGCAGTACTTC	CASSLLSGRPAIEQYF
TRBV7-8	TRBJ2-3	many	TRBD2	TGTGCCAGCAGCTTACGGACTAGCGGGGCCAGGGATACGCAGTATTTT	CASSLRTSGARDTQYF
TRBV28	TRBJ2-1	few	-	TGTGCCAGCGGCCCCAATGAGCAGTTCTTC	CASGPNEQFF
TRBV20-1	TRBJ2-6	few	-	TGCAGTGCTAGAGCCCCTCGGGGTAGCGGCTCTGGGGCCAACGTCCTGACTTTC	CSARAPRGSGSGANVLTF
TRBV6-1	TRBJ2-3	few	TRBD1	TGTGCCAGCCGGGACAGACTCACAGATACGCAGTATTTT	CASRDRLTDTQYF
TRBV2	TRBJ2-2	many	TRBD2	TGTGCCAGCAGGCCACCGGGGGGACGGCCGAACACCGGGGAGCTGTTTTTT	CASRPPGGRPNTGELFF
TRBV7-9	TRBJ2-1	-	TRBD2	TGTGCCAGCAGCTCAAGCGGGAGGCCTTACTCCTACAATGAGCAGTTCTTC	CASSSSGRPYSYNEQFF